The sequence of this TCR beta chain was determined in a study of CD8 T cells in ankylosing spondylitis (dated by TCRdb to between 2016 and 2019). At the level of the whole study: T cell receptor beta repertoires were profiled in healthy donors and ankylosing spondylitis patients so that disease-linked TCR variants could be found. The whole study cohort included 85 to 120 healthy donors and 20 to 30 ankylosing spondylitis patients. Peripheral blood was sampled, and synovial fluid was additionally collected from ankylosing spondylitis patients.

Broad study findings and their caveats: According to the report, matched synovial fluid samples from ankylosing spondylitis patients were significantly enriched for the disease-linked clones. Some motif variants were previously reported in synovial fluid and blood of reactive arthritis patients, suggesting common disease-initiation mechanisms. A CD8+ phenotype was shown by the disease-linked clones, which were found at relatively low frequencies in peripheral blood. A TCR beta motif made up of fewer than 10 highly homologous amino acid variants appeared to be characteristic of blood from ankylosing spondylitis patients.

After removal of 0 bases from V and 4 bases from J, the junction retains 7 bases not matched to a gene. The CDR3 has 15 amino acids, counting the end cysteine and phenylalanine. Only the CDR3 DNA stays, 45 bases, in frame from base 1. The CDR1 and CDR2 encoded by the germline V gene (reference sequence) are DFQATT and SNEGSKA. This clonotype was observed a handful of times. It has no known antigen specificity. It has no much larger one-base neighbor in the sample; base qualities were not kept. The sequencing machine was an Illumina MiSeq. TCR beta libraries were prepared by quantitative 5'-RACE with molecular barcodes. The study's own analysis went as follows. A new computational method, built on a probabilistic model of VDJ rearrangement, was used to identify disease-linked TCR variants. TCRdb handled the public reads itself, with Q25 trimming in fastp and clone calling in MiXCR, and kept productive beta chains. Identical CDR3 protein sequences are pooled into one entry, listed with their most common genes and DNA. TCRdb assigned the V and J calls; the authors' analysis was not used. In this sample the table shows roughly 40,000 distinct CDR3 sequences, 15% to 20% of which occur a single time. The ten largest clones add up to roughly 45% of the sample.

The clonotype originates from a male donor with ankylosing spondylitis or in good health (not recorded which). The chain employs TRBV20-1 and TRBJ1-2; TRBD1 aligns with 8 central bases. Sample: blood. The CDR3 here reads CSARDSDRGSYGYTF. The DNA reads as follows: TGCAGTGCTAGAGATTCCGACAGGGGATCCTATGGCTACACCTTC.